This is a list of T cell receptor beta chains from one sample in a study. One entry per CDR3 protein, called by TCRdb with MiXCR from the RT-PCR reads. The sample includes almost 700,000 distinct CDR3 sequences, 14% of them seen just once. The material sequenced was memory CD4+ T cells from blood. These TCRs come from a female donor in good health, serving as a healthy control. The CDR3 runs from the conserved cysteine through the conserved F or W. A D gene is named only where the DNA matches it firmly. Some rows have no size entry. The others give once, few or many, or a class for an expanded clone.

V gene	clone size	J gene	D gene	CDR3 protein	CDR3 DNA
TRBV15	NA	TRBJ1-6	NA	CATSLRTEHNSPLHF	TGTGCCACCAGCCTAAGGACAGAACATAATTCACCCCTCCACTTT
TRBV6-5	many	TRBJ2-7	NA	CASSHRGGHEQYF	TGTGCCAGCAGTCACCGTGGAGGGCATGAGCAGTACTTC
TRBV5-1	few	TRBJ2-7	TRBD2	CASSLSPREAGGPYEQYF	TGCGCCAGCAGTTTAAGCCCCCGTGAAGCGGGAGGACCCTACGAGCAGTACTTC
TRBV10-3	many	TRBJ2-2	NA	CAIRNYLGGANTGELFF	TGTGCCATCAGAAATTATCTTGGGGGTGCGAACACCGGGGAGCTGTTTTTT
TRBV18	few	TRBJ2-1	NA	CASSPLDGPYNEQFF	TGTGCCAGCTCACCCTTGGACGGGCCCTACAATGAGCAGTTCTTC
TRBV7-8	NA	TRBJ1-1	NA	CASSLVAHEAFF	TGTGCCAGCAGCTTAGTGGCTCATGAAGCTTTCTTT
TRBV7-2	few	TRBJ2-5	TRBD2	CASSLVLAGDGKETQYF	TGTGCCAGCAGCCTTGTTCTAGCGGGAGACGGGAAAGAGACCCAGTACTTC
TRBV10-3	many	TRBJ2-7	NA	CAISESMGLDEQYF	TGTGCCATCAGTGAGTCTATGGGGCTCGACGAGCAGTACTTC
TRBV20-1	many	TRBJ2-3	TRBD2	CSASRTSGSTDTQYF	TGCAGTGCTTCTAGGACTAGCGGTAGCACAGATACGCAGTATTTT
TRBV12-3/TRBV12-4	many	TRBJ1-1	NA	CASLSALPNTEAFF	TGTGCCAGTCTTTCAGCGTTACCCAACACTGAAGCTTTCTTT
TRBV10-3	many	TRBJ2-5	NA	CAIRGDSQETQYF	TGTGCCATCAGGGGGGACTCACAAGAGACCCAGTACTTC
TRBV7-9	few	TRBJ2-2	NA	CASSLVGGGTGELFF	TGTGCCAGCAGCTTAGTCGGAGGGGGCACCGGGGAGCTGTTTTTT
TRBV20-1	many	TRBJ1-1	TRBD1	CSATWTGNTEAFF	TGCAGTGCCACCTGGACAGGGAACACTGAAGCTTTCTTT
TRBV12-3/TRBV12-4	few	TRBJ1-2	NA	CASSNQDNYGYTF	TGTGCCAGCAGTAACCAGGACAACTATGGCTACACCTTC
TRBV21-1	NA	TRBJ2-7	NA	CASSLKVTGANPYSSYEQYF	TGTGCCAGCAGCCTCAAAGTGACGGGAGCGAACCCCTATAGCTCCTACGAGCAGTACTTC
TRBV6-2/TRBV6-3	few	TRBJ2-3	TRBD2	CASYKSGTSTDTQYF	TGTGCCAGCTACAAAAGCGGGACTAGCACAGATACGCAGTATTTT
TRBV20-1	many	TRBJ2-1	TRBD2	CSAGRLAVTNEQFF	TGCAGTGCTGGCCGACTAGCGGTAACCAATGAGCAGTTCTTC
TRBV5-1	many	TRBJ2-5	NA	CASSLALDTAETQYF	TGCGCCAGCAGCTTGGCCCTTGACACCGCGGAGACCCAGTACTTC
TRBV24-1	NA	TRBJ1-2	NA	CATSDSGTLSGYTF	TGTGCCACCAGTGATTCCGGGACCTTGAGCGGCTACACCTTC
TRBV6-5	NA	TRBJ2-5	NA	CASRQVNQETQYF	TGTGCCAGCAGACAGGTTAACCAAGAGACCCAGTACTTC
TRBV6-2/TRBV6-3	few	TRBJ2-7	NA	CASNSGTLYEQYF	TGTGCCAGCAATTCCGGGACCCTATACGAGCAGTACTTC
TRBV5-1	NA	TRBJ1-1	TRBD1	CASSCTGGWGTEAFF	TGCGCCAGCAGTTGTACAGGGGGCTGGGGCACTGAAGCTTTCTTT
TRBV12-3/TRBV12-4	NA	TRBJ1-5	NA	CASSFKDSNQPQHF	TGTGCCAGCAGTTTCAAAGATAGCAATCAGCCCCAGCATTTT
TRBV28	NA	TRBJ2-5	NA	CASSWGRTLVETQYF	TGTGCCAGCTCTTGGGGGAGGACGTTAGTAGAGACCCAGTACTTC
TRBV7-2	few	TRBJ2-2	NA	CASSLFRTVSTGELFF	TGTGCCAGCAGCTTGTTTAGGACAGTAAGCACCGGGGAGCTGTTTTTT
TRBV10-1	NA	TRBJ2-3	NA	CASSEILGGISTTDTQYF	TGCGCCAGCAGTGAAATTTTAGGGGGGATCTCCACCACAGATACGCAGTATTTT
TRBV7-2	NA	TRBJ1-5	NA	CASSLVWGAEQPQHF	TGTGCCAGCAGCTTAGTCTGGGGGGCCGAACAGCCCCAGCATTTT
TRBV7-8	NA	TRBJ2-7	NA	CASSSGPRDEQYF	TGTGCCAGCAGCTCGGGACCTAGGGACGAGCAGTACTTC
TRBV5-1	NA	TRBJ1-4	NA	CASSLFTNEKLFF	TGCGCCAGCAGCTTGTTTACCAATGAAAAACTGTTTTTT
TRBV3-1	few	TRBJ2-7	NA	CASSPGPSSYEQYF	TGTGCCAGCAGCCCCGGACCGAGCTCCTACGAGCAGTACTTC
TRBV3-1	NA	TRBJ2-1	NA	CASSQSTGNEQFF	TGTGCCAGCAGCCAATCAACTGGCAATGAGCAGTTCTTC
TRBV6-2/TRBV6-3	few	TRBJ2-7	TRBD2	CASSYSKLAGVLYEQYF	TGTGCCAGCAGTTACTCGAAACTAGCGGGAGTACTCTACGAGCAGTACTTC
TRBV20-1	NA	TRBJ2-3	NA	CSATGQPFRSTDTQYF	TGCAGTGCTACAGGGCAACCGTTTCGGAGCACAGATACGCAGTATTTT
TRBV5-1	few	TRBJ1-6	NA	CASSSTGFDNSPLHF	TGCGCCAGCAGCTCAACGGGTTTCGATAATTCACCCCTCCACTTT
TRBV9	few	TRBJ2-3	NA	CASSVATGPIFTDTQYF	TGTGCCAGCAGCGTAGCCACAGGTCCCATATTCACAGATACGCAGTATTTT
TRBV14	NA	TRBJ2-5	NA	CASSPLGVPAETQYF	TGTGCCAGCAGCCCCTTAGGAGTTCCAGCGGAGACCCAGTACTTC
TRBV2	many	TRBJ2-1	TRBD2	CASRGLAGIGEQFF	TGTGCCAGCAGGGGACTAGCGGGAATCGGTGAGCAGTTCTTC
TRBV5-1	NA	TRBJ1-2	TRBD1	CASSYLPGQAVRDGYTF	TGCGCCAGCAGCTATTTACCGGGACAGGCGGTCAGGGATGGCTACACCTTC
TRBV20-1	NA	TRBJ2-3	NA	CSARRRTARGSDTDTQYF	TGCAGTGCTAGAAGGAGAACTGCACGGGGTTCGGACACAGATACGCAGTATTTT
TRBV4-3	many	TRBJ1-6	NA	CASSQAVGQNSPLHF	TGCGCCAGCAGCCAAGCGGTTGGGCAAAATTCACCCCTCCACTTT
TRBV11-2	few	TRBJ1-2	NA	CASSLDPSGSYGYTF	TGTGCCAGCAGCTTAGATCCATCGGGGTCCTATGGCTACACCTTC
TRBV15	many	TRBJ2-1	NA	CATSRPNTREQFF	TGTGCCACCAGCAGACCAAATACGCGGGAGCAGTTCTTC
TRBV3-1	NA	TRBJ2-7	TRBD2	CASSQDTPSGTSEQYF	TGTGCCAGCAGCCAAGATACCCCCAGCGGGACGTCCGAGCAGTACTTC
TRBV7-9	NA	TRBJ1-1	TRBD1	CAGTGEVNTEAFF	TGTGCCGGGACAGGGGAGGTGAACACTGAAGCTTTCTTT
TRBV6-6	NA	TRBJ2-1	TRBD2	CASSYGIAGVAYPGEQFF	TGTGCCAGCAGTTACGGGATAGCGGGCGTCGCTTATCCTGGTGAGCAGTTCTTC
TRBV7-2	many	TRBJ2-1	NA	CASSLGRGRIEQFF	TGTGCCAGCAGCTTAGGCCGAGGTCGCATTGAGCAGTTCTTC
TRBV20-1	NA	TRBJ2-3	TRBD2	CSARQREASTDTQYF	TGCAGTGCTAGACAGCGGGAGGCTAGCACAGATACGCAGTATTTT
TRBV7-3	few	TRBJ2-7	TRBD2	CASSFTSGSPYEQYF	TGTGCCAGCAGTTTTACTAGCGGGAGTCCCTACGAGCAGTACTTC
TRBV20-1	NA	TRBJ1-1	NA	CSAKRTPEAFF	TGCAGTGCTAAGCGCACCCCTGAAGCTTTCTTT
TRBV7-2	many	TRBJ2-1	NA	CASSQRGYYEQFF	TGTGCCAGCAGCCAAAGAGGCTATTATGAGCAGTTCTTC
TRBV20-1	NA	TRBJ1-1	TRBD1	CSASSQGGTEAFF	TGCAGTGCTAGCTCGCAGGGGGGGACTGAAGCTTTCTTT
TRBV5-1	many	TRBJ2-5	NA	CASSRWAQETQYF	TGCGCCAGCAGTCGCTGGGCTCAAGAGACCCAGTACTTC
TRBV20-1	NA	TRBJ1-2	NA	CSARDRADFF	TGCAGTGCTAGAGATAGGGCCGACTTCTTC
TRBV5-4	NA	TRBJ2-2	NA	CASSFAGSGELFF	TGTGCCAGCAGCTTTGCGGGAAGCGGGGAGCTGTTTTTT
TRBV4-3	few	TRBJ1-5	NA	CASSLQINQPQHF	TGCGCCAGCAGCCTCCAAATCAATCAGCCCCAGCATTTT
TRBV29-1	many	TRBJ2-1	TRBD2	CSVEGSGGTGNEQFF	TGCAGCGTTGAGGGAAGCGGGGGAACGGGGAATGAGCAGTTCTTC
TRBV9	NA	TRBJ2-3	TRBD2	CASSVALAGVGDTQYF	TGTGCCAGCAGCGTAGCTCTAGCGGGAGTGGGAGATACGCAGTATTTT